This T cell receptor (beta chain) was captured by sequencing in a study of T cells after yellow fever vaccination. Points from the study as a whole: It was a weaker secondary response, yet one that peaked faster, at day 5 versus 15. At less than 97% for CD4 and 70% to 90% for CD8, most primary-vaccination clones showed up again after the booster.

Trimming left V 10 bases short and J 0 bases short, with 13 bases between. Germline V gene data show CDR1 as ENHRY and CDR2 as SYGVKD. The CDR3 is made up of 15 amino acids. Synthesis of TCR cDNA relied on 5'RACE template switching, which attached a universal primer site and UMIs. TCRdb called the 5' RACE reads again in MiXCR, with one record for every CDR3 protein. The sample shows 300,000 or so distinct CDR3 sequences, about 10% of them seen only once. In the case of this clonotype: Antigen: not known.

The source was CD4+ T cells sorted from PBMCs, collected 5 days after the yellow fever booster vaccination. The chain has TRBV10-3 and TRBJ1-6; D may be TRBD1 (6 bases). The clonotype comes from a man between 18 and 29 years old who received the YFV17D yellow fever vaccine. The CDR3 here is CATRTASSYNSPLHF. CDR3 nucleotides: TGTGCCACTAGGACAGCAAGCTCCTATAATTCACCCCTCCACTTT.